This TCR beta chain comes out of a study of post-analysis software for immune sequencing data. Points from the study as a whole: There was significantly lower normalized Chao1 diversity in multiple sclerosis patients than in controls. Patients had higher frequencies than controls of roughly five TRBV segments, including TRBV5-6, TRBV5-1 and TRBV20-1. By F measure, strong co-clustering occurred among samples prepared in the same batch.

Note on this clonotype: Its antigen is unidentified.

TCR beta cDNA libraries had unique molecular identifiers. Some 500,000 cDNA molecules were recovered from an input of 1 to 10 million T cells. Each CDR3 protein gets one entry after TCRdb re-called the PCR reads with MiXCR. The profile shows 820,000 or so distinct CDR3 sequences, approximately 53% of them singletons. CDR1 and CDR2 (germline): SQVTM, ANQGSEA. V shed 7 bases and J 2 bases; nucleotides not matched to a gene: 5. The CDR3 loop spans 13 amino acids. This chain links TRBV29-1 with TRBJ2-1; 7 positions match TRBD1. This clonotype originated in a girl aged 5-17 years with multiple sclerosis. What was sequenced was blood. In DNA, the CDR3 is TGCAGCGCCGGGACAGCCACCTACAATGAGCAGTTCTTC. It is translated as CSAGTATYNEQFF.